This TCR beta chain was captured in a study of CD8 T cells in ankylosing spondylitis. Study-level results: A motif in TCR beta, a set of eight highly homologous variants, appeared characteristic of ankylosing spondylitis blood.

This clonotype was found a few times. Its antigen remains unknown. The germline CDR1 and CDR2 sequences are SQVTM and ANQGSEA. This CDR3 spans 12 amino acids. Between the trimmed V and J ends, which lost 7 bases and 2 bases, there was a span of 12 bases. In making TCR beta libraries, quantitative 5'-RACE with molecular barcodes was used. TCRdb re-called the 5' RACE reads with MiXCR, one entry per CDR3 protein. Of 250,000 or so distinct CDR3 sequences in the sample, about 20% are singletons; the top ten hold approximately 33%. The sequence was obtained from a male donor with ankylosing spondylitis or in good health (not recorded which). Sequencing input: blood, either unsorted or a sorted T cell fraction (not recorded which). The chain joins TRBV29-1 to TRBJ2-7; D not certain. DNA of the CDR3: TGCAGCGGACGCGACGCGGCCTACGAGCAGTACTTC. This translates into CSGRDAAYEQYF.